Below are 18 T cell receptor beta chains sequenced from a single sample in a study of cytomegalovirus exposure and HLA in healthy donors. The PCR was carried out with 60 Vbeta primers and 13 Jbeta primers. Sequencing was performed with immunoSEQ multiplex PCR; in TCRdb, only in-frame clones are kept and a portion is missing. The table has 150,000 to 200,000 clones, 60% to 80% seen once; the top ten hold 11%. Specimen: PBMCs. These TCRs come from a man between 18 and 29 years old in good health and CMV-seropositive.

The count of this clone is one. The chain joins TRBV30 to TRBJ2-3; D remains ambiguous. The CDR3 is 12 residues long. Germline V gene sequence: CDR1 GTSNPN, CDR2 SVGIG (reference sequence). Trimming removed 7 bases from V and 2 bases from J, with 10 bases in between. The CDR3: CASSRTTDTQYF. CDR3 bases: TGTGCCTCCTCTAGAACCACAGATACGCAGTATTTT. The variable domain in full, completed from reference TRBV30 and TRBJ2-3, reads SQTIHQWPATLVQPVGSPLSLECTVEGTSNPNLYWYRQAAGRGLQLLFYSVGIGQISSEVPQNLSASRPQDRQFILSSKKLLLSDSGFYLCASSRTTDTQYFGPGTRLTVL.

The V gene is TRBV7-9, the J gene TRBJ2-1; D possibly corresponds to TRBD2 (6 bases). V lost 9 bases, J lost 8 bases, and 17 bases lay in between. The CDR3 covers 13 residues. CDR1 and CDR2 (germline): SEHNR, FQNEAQ (reference sequence). The CDR3 region is CASPGELSDEQFF. The CDR3 coding sequence is TGTGCCAGTCCGGGGGAGCTTTCGGATGAGCAGTTCTTC. The full variable domain, rest sourced from reference TRBV7-9 and TRBJ2-1, is DTGVSQNPRHKITKRGQNVTFRCDPISEHNRLYWYRQTLGQGPEFLTYFQNEAQLEKSRLLSDRFSAERPKGSFSTLEIQRTEQGDSAMYLCASPGELSDEQFFGPGTRLTVL.

This clone appeared a few times. The V and J genes are TRBV28 and TRBJ2-4; 7 bases are a match to TRBD2. V shed 5 bases and J 9 bases; nucleotides not matched to a gene: 13. From germline, CDR1 is MDHEN and CDR2 SYDVKM. There are 15 residues in the CDR3. In DNA, the CDR3 is TGTGCCAGCAGTCCCCTTGATGGACTAGTGGCCATTCAGTACTTC. Translation gives CASSPLDGLVAIQYF.

The J gene is TRBJ1-2, the V gene TRBV5-1, with TRBD1 matching over 10 bases. Germline-derived CDR1 and CDR2 are SGHRS and YFSETQ. The CDR3 totals 13 residues. J gave up 6 bases and V 5 bases, and 4 bases lay outside the gene matches. The CDR3 here is CASRGDRGNGYTF. For the CDR3, the DNA is TGCGCCAGCAGGGGGGACAGGGGTAATGGCTACACCTTC.

The rearrangement uses TRBV5-1 and TRBJ2-3; 8 nucleotides line up with TRBD2. J lost 2 bases, V lost 2 bases, and 7 bases had no gene match. Germline V gene lookup returns CDR1 SGHRS and CDR2 YFSETQ. This CDR3 region has 16 residues. DNA for the CDR3: TGCGCCAGCAGCTTACTAGCGGCCAAGCACACAGATACGCAGTATTTT. This translates into CASSLLAAKHTDTQYF.

This clone is a singleton in its sample. The junction shows a germline mismatch at one end, possibly a read error. The gene calls are TRBV6-5 and TRBJ2-5, with 8 bases identical to TRBD1. The germline V gene encodes CDR1 MNHEY and CDR2 SVGAGI. This CDR3 has 13 residues. Here the CDR3 reads CASSHDSRTGLHF. In DNA, the CDR3 is TGTGCCAGCAGCCACGACTCAAGGACAGGGTTGCACTTC.

The chain is built from TRBV27 and TRBJ2-1; 11 bases fit TRBD1. The CDR3 totals 15 residues. The J segment lost 0 bases and the V segment lost 8 bases, leaving 3 bases of the junction unmatched. In germline, CDR1 is MNHEY, CDR2 SMNVEV (reference sequence). Here the CDR3 DNA reads TGTGCCAGCGCCGGACAGGGGGCCTCCTACAATGAGCAGTTCTTC. The encoded protein is CASAGQGASYNEQFF.

This clone was seen a single time. The DNA for the CDR3 is TGTGCCAGCAGTTTGGACAGGGTTAGTAGGCCCCAGCATTTT. Protein sequence: CASSLDRVSRPQHF. The rearrangement uses TRBV28 and TRBJ1-5; TRBD1 agrees at 8 bases. The ends lost 3 bases at V and 9 bases at J; junction bases unmatched: 7. Germline CDR1 is MDHEN and CDR2 is SYDVKM. This CDR3 contains 14 residues.

V is TRBV19 and J is TRBJ2-3; 9 bases agree with TRBD1. The germline CDR1 and CDR2 sequences are LNHDA and SQIVND (reference sequence). Trimming cost V 4 bases and J 3 bases; bases outside gene matches: 2. The CDR3 has 14 residues. Here the CDR3 DNA reads TGTGCCAGTAGTAAGGGACAGGGAACAGATACGCAGTATTTT. It codes for CASSKGQGTDTQYF.

The chain carries TRBV11-1 and TRBJ1-2; a possible D gene is TRBD1 (6 bases). Germline V gene data show CDR1 as SGHAT and CDR2 as FQDESV (reference sequence). V dropped 5 bases and J dropped 2 bases, with 15 bases sitting between them. The CDR3 has 15 residues. The CDR3 DNA follows: TGTGCCAGCAGCGCACGAAGGGGGTTAAACTATGGCTACACCTTC. As protein: CASSARRGLNYGYTF.

J is TRBJ2-7 and V is TRBV7-2; D gene uncertain. The germline gives CDR1 SGHTA, CDR2 FQGNSA. The CDR3 has 12 residues. V was pared by 0 bases and J by 6 bases, with 6 bases between. The CDR3 spells CASSLARPEQYF. The CDR3 nucleotides read TGTGCCAGCAGCTTAGCGAGGCCCGAGCAGTACTTC. Using reference TRBV7-2 and TRBJ2-7 for the parts outside the CDR3, the full variable domain is GAGVSQSPSNKVTEKGKDVELRCDPISGHTALYWYRQSLGQGLEFLIYFQGNSAPDKSGLPSDRFSAERTGGSVSTLTIQRTQQEDSAVYLCASSLARPEQYFGPGTRLTVT.

The V call is TRBV10-3, the J call TRBJ2-7; TRBD2 aligns across 9 bases. Trimming removed 1 base from V and 3 bases from J; junction bases left unmatched: 7. The V gene's germline CDR1 is ENHRY and CDR2 SYGVKD. This CDR3 has 16 residues. CDR3 DNA: TGTGCCATCAGTGAGTTCTCAGCGGGAGGAGGCTACGAGCAGTACTTC. It translates to CAISEFSAGGGYEQYF.

The rearrangement joins TRBV27 to TRBJ2-1, with unresolved D. CDR1 is MNHEY and CDR2 is SMNVEV in the germline V gene (reference sequence). This CDR3 has 15 amino acids. Deletions cut 3 bases from V and 7 bases from J, with 16 bases between. The CDR3 protein is CASSLNSTPRNEQFF. As DNA, the CDR3 is TGTGCCAGCAGTTTGAACTCGACCCCCAGGAATGAGCAGTTCTTC.

This chain connects TRBV28 to TRBJ2-7, with 10 nucleotides matching TRBD2. J lost 5 bases, V lost 6 bases, and 13 bases had no gene match. The CDR3 consists of 16 residues. CDR1 MDHEN and CDR2 SYDVKM come from the germline V gene. The CDR3 loop reads CASSPLIASGSDEQYF. The CDR3 DNA follows: TGTGCCAGCAGCCCTCTCATTGCTAGCGGGAGCGACGAGCAGTACTTC.

This clone was found a few times. The chain has TRBV25-1 and TRBJ2-5, with 7 bases aligning to TRBD2. V lost 4 bases to trimming and J lost 2 bases; unmatched junction nucleotides: 4. Germline V lookup: CDR1 MGHDK, CDR2 SYGVNS. This CDR3 has 14 residues. The DNA for the CDR3 is TGTGCCAGCAGTGTACTAGCGTCTCAAGAGACCCAGTACTTC. Translation: CASSVLASQETQYF.

This sequence joins TRBV19 and TRBJ2-2, with D unclear. CDR1 is LNHDA and CDR2 is SQIVND in the germline V gene (reference sequence). V lost 4 bases and J lost 1, with 7 bases in between. The CDR3 spans 14 residues. DNA of the CDR3: TGTGCCAGTAGTACCCAGGTGAACACCGGGGAGCTGTTTTTT. It yields the protein CASSTQVNTGELFF. The variable domain in full, completed from reference TRBV19 and TRBJ2-2, reads DGGITQSPKYLFRKEGQNVTLSCEQNLNHDAMYWYRQDPGQGLRLIYYSQIVNDFQKGDIAEGYSVSREKKESFPLTVTSAQKNPTAFYLCASSTQVNTGELFFGEGSRLTVL.

On this clone itself: A read error may produce the germline difference seen at one junction end. The chain carries TRBV10-3 and TRBJ1-3; 7 nucleotides agree with TRBD1. Germline CDR1 reads ENHRY; CDR2 reads SYGVKD. This CDR3 region has 14 residues. Here the CDR3 reads CASSYPQGGNTIYF. For the CDR3, the DNA is TGTGCCAGCAGTTACCCCCAGGGGGGCAACACCATATATTTT.

In DNA, the CDR3 is TGCGCCAGCAGCTTGGTCCCAGGGATGGACTATGGCTACACCTTC. This codes for CASSLVPGMDYGYTF. The chain carries TRBV5-1 and TRBJ1-2; maybe TRBD1 (5 bases). Trimming stripped 0 bases from V and 3 bases from J, with 12 bases between. The CDR3 extends over 15 amino acids. Per germline, CDR1 SGHRS and CDR2 YFSETQ.